This T cell receptor (beta chain) stems from a study of control samples from healthy donors and cancer patients. The table came from immunoSEQ multiplex PCR; TCRdb's copy has only in-frame clones and leaves some out. The repertoire has 100,000 to 150,000 clones, almost 95% of them found once; the top ten carry 0.58%. Germline V gene sequence: CDR1 SGHRS, CDR2 YFSETQ. The CDR3 covers 14 residues. The V segment lost 4 bases and the J segment 8 bases; nucleotides outside the gene matches: 9. Sequenced material: PBMCs. The V gene is TRBV5-1, the J gene TRBJ1-2; TRBD1 matches 9 bases. The TCR sequence derives from an older man with head and neck cancer. The CDR3 sequence is CASSRRTGAEGYTF. The DNA for the CDR3 is TGCGCCAGCAGCAGACGGACAGGGGCAGAGGGCTACACCTTC.